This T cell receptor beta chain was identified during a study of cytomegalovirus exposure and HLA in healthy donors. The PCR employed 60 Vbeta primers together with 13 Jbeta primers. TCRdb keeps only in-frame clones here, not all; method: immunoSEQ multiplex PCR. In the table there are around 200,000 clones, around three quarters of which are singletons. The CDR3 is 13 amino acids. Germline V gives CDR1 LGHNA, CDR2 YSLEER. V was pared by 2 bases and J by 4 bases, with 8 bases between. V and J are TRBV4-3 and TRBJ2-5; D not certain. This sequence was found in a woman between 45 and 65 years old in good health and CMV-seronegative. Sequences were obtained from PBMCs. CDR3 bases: TGCGCCAGCAGCCAAACCAGATTAGAGACCCAGTACTTC. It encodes CASSQTRLETQYF.